These 27 T cell receptor beta chains were all obtained from the same sample, sequenced in a study of T cells in Graves' hyperthyroidism and ophthalmopathy. RNA transcripts yielded amplified TCR beta CDR3 regions. Primed by the HTBI set, a first-round RT-PCR was run on the TCR CDR3. TCRdb reanalysed the multiplex PCR reads using MiXCR and keeps one entry per CDR3 protein. Of some 530,000 distinct CDR3 sequences listed, 22% are singletons. The sequencing sample was made of blood. The receptors were gathered from a woman aged 70-85 years with Graves' ophthalmopathy.

This clonotype has a count of ten or more. This sequence joins TRBV2 and TRBJ2-2; TRBD1 matches 11 bases. J lost 5 bases, V lost 8 bases, and 4 bases had no gene match. The V gene's germline CDR1 is SNHLY and CDR2 FYNNEI. The CDR3 spans 14 residues. CDR3 sequence (DNA): TGTGCCAGCTCCGGGACAGGGGGGACCGGGGAGCTGTTTTTT. Translated, it gives CASSGTGGTGELFF.

The chain carries TRBV5-1 and TRBJ1-4; 7 bases line up with TRBD1. V shed 4 bases, J shed 3 bases, and the junction held 6 bases outside the gene matches. CDR1 is SGHRS, CDR2 YFSETQ, per germline. The CDR3 length is 15 residues. CDR3 protein: CASSVGTAANEKLFF. CDR3 DNA: TGCGCCAGCAGCGTAGGGACAGCGGCTAATGAAAAACTGTTTTTT.

Many counts were recorded for this clonotype. V gene TRBV12-3 or TRBV12-4 combines with J gene TRBJ2-5, with TRBD1 matching 11 bases. The J segment lost 1 base and the V segment lost 2 bases, leaving 3 bases of the junction unmatched. The CDR3 runs to 16 residues. CDR3 loop: CASSLTGQGGQETQYF. Written as DNA, the CDR3 is TGTGCCAGCAGTTTAACGGGACAGGGGGGCCAAGAGACCCAGTACTTC.

This clonotype has a count of ten or more. The CDR3 here is CASSSFDRSTEAFF. For the CDR3, the DNA is TGCGCCAGCAGCTCCTTCGACAGAAGTACTGAAGCTTTCTTT. The genes are TRBV5-1 and TRBJ1-1; TRBD1 is a possible D gene (5 bases). Trimming took 3 bases from V and 5 from J, leaving 14 bases between them. The CDR3 loop spans 14 amino acids. Germline CDR1 is SGHRS and CDR2 is YFSETQ.

As for this clonotype: This may come from a read error, since a much larger clone is one base off. The chain carries TRBV5-1 and TRBJ2-3; no definite D call. Between the trimmed V and J ends, which lost 4 bases and 1 base, there was a span of 16 bases. Per germline, CDR1 SGHRS and CDR2 YFSETQ. This CDR3 comprises 16 residues. CDR3 residues: CASSAGVICGTDTQYF. CDR3 sequence (DNA): TGCGCCAGCAGCGCCGGTGTGATCTGCGGCACAGATACGCAGTATTTT.

The chain employs TRBV28 and TRBJ1-1; 10 nucleotides align to TRBD1. V lost 7 bases to trimming and J lost 5 bases; unmatched junction nucleotides: 7. The V gene's germline CDR1 is MDHEN and CDR2 SYDVKM. The CDR3 length is 14 residues. The CDR3 region has the DNA TGTGCCAGCACCCAGGGACAGGGGAGGACTGAAGCTTTCTTT. Its translation is CASTQGQGRTEAFF.

This chain uses TRBV3-1 with TRBJ1-2; TRBD1 matches 7 bases. Germline V CDR1 and CDR2: LGHDT, YNNKEL (reference sequence). The trim removed 0 bases at V and 6 bases at J, leaving 7 bases unmatched. The CDR3 has 15 amino acids. This CDR3 reads CASSQDIQGMNGYTF. The CDR3 DNA sequence: TGTGCCAGCAGCCAAGACATACAGGGGATGAATGGCTACACCTTC.

V is TRBV5-1 and J is TRBJ2-1; TRBD2 matches at 14 bases. The J segment lost 9 bases and the V segment lost 4 bases, leaving 6 bases of the junction unmatched. CDR3 size: 15 residues. Germline lookup yields CDR1 SGHRS and CDR2 YFSETQ. The CDR3 bases are TGCGCCAGCAGCGGGGGACTAGCGGGAGCGGGTGAGCAGTTCTTC. Its translation is CASSGGLAGAGEQFF.

This clonotype has ten or more counts. This chain uses TRBV24-1 with TRBJ2-1, with 12 positions matching TRBD2. CDR1 and CDR2 (germline): KGHDR, SFDVKD. The CDR3 runs 16 residues. Trimming took 0 bases from V and 7 from J; bases not matched to a gene: 3. The CDR3 is CATSDLASGRVNEQFF. CDR3 DNA sequence: TGTGCCACCAGTGATTTGGCTAGCGGGAGGGTTAATGAGCAGTTCTTC.

V and J are TRBV5-1 and TRBJ1-1; 8 bases line up with TRBD1. The CDR3 length is 13 residues. Germline assignment: CDR1 SGHRS and CDR2 YFSETQ. The CDR3: CASTGEDNTEAFF. CDR3 DNA sequence: TGCGCGTCGACAGGGGAGGATAACACTGAAGCTTTCTTT.

This clonotype has only one observation. The gene calls are TRBV7-8 and TRBJ1-1; D is undetermined. The germline V gene encodes CDR1 SGHVS and CDR2 FQNEAQ. V shed 5 bases and J shed 1 base, with 14 bases lying between them. This CDR3 comprises 15 residues. The CDR3 DNA follows: TGTGCCAGCAGCCCCCTTGTAAAAACGAACACTGAAGCTTTCTTT. It is translated as CASSPLVKTNTEAFF.

This rearrangement joins TRBV30 to TRBJ1-2; D gene unclear. CDR1 and CDR2 from the germline V gene are GTSNPN and SVGIG (reference sequence). CDR3 size: 16 residues. V was clipped by 0 bases and J by 3 bases, with 17 bases between them. In nucleotides, the CDR3 is TGTGCCTGGAGTGTACAAGGGAGCGGGGTAGACTATGGCTACACCTTC. Translation: CAWSVQGSGVDYGYTF.

The chain joins TRBV2 to TRBJ1-2, with D possibly matching TRBD1 (5 bases). Between the trimmed V and J ends, which lost 6 bases and 4 bases, there was a span of 21 bases. CDR1 SNHLY and CDR2 FYNNEI come from the germline V gene. The CDR3 totals 16 residues. The CDR3 loop reads CASRKGTWGLRYGYTF. CDR3 bases: TGTGCCAGCAGGAAGGGGACGTGGGGACTCCGCTATGGCTACACCTTC. Based on the CDR3 plus reference TRBV2 and TRBJ1-2, the full variable domain is EPEVTQTPSHQVTQMGQEVILRCVPISNHLYFYWYRQILGQKVEFLVSFYNNEISEKSEIFDDQFSVERPDGSNFTLKIRSTKLEDSAMYFCASRKGTWGLRYGYTFGSGTRLTVV.

The chain carries TRBV28 and TRBJ2-4; D tentatively reads TRBD1 or TRBD2 (5 bases each). Trimming cost V 1 base and J 0 bases, with 7 bases left between them. The CDR3 has 15 residues. Germline-derived CDR1 and CDR2 are MDHEN and SYDVKM. The CDR3 region is CASSLSGPAKNIQYF. CDR3 coding DNA: TGTGCCAGCAGTTTATCGGGGCCAGCCAAAAACATTCAGTACTTC. Full variable domain (remainder filled in from reference TRBV28 and TRBJ2-4): DVKVTQSSRYLVKRTGEKVFLECVQDMDHENMFWYRQDPGLGLRLIYFSYDVKMKEKGDIPEGYSVSREKKERFSLILESASTNQTSMYLCASSLSGPAKNIQYFGAGTRLSVL.

The chain links TRBV5-6 to TRBJ2-7; 8 nucleotides agree with TRBD1. The CDR3 totals 14 residues. Germline CDR1 and CDR2: SGHDT and YYEEEE. V was clipped by 6 bases and J by 3 bases; unmatched bases: 8. The CDR3 loop is CASTGQGLSYEQYF. DNA of the CDR3: TGTGCCAGCACCGGACAGGGATTAAGCTACGAGCAGTACTTC.

Details on this clonotype: One end of the junction is discordant with germline, which a read error may explain. This rearrangement joins TRBV4-1 to TRBJ2-1; TRBD2 is a possible D gene (6 bases). This CDR3 spans 16 amino acids. Germline V gene sequence: CDR1 MGHRA, CDR2 YSYEKL. The CDR3 is CASSVVAGPGYNGQFF. CDR3 nucleotides: TGCGCCAGCAGCGTAGTTGCGGGACCGGGCTACAATGGGCAGTTCTTC.

The table lists this clonotype with many counts. The chain combines TRBV12-3 or TRBV12-4 with TRBJ2-7; 8 bases map to TRBD2. The CDR3 runs 12 residues. J was trimmed by 2 bases and V by 8 bases; bases with no gene match: 2. CDR3 residues: CASSGGAYEQYF. The CDR3 nucleotides read TGTGCCAGCTCGGGGGGGGCCTACGAGCAGTACTTC.

This clonotype was seen only a few times. The rearrangement links TRBV30 to TRBJ2-7; 8 nucleotides agree with TRBD2. The germline V gene has CDR1 GTSNPN and CDR2 SVGIG (reference sequence). V shed 3 bases and J 2 bases; nucleotides not matched to a gene: 3. The CDR3 contains 13 residues. The CDR3 DNA follows: TGTGCCTGGAGCCAACTAGCGGCCTACGAGCAGTACTTC. Translating it yields CAWSQLAAYEQYF.

The chain combines TRBV18 with TRBJ1-6, with D tentatively TRBD1 (5 bases). This CDR3 contains 15 residues. CDR1 is KGHSH, CDR2 LQKENI, per germline. Trimming took off 3 bases at V and 7 bases at J, with 13 bases between the two ends. CDR3 protein: CASSPIRGNNSPLHF. The DNA of the CDR3 is TGTGCCAGCTCACCCATTAGGGGCAACAATTCACCCCTCCACTTT.

This clonotype showed up just once. Given the absence of the conserved phenylalanine or tryptophan at the CDR3 end, a read error is likely. The V gene is TRBV30, the J gene TRBJ1-2, with D unresolved. The ends were cut back, 8 bases at V and 2 bases at J, with 15 bases in the middle. This CDR3 comprises 13 residues. Germline CDR1 GTSNPN, CDR2 SVGIG (reference sequence). Here the CDR3 reads CARRREANYGYTL. In DNA, the CDR3 is TGTGCCCGGCGGAGGGAAGCCAACTATGGCTACACCCTC.

The rearrangement links TRBV20-1 to TRBJ2-6; 8 nucleotides match TRBD1. The CDR3 is made up of 17 amino acids. With V trimmed by 4 bases and J by 0 bases, 8 bases remained unmatched. Germline V CDR1 and CDR2: DFQATT, SNEGSKA (reference sequence). CDR3 amino acids: CSAKGQEHRSGANVLTF. The CDR3 coding sequence is TGCAGTGCTAAGGGACAGGAACACCGCTCTGGGGCCAACGTCCTGACTTTC.

The V and J genes are TRBV20-1 and TRBJ2-3; TRBD1 or TRBD2 may be the D gene (6 bases each). The CDR3 spans 14 residues. Trimming took off 5 bases at V and 6 bases at J, with 18 bases between the two ends. CDR1 is DFQATT, CDR2 SNEGSKA, per germline (reference sequence). In DNA form, the CDR3 reads TGCAGTGCTCCAACTAGCCTAGGGGGGGATACGCAGTATTTT. It translates to CSAPTSLGGDTQYF.

The sample holds many counts of this clonotype. The J gene is TRBJ2-1, the V gene TRBV27; D ambiguous. The ends were cut back, 5 bases at V and 0 bases at J, with 11 bases in the middle. CDR3 length: 15 residues. Germline V CDR1 and CDR2: MNHEY, SMNVEV (reference sequence). CDR3 in amino acids: CASSPIGGSYNEQFF. The CDR3 bases are TGTGCCAGCAGTCCCATCGGCGGCTCCTACAATGAGCAGTTCTTC.

This chain uses TRBV5-1 with TRBJ1-5, with D maybe TRBD1 (5 bases). The CDR3 has 14 amino acids. The germline V gene has CDR1 SGHRS and CDR2 YFSETQ. V was cut by 3 bases and J by 9 bases, with 16 bases left in between. In nucleotides, the CDR3 is TGCGCCAGCAGCTCTGGGACCGCCCGATCGCCCCAGCATTTT. Protein: CASSSGTARSPQHF.

This clonotype turned up a few times. This chain joins TRBV27 and TRBJ1-1; D uncertain. CDR1 and CDR2 from the germline V gene are MNHEY and SMNVEV (reference sequence). V was shortened by 0 bases and J by 1 base, with 12 bases between the two germline ends. There are 16 residues in the CDR3. The CDR3 spells CASSLSSLIENTEAFF. In DNA form, the CDR3 reads TGTGCCAGCAGTTTATCGTCCCTTATTGAGAACACTGAAGCTTTCTTT.

The chain recombines TRBV3-1 with TRBJ2-3; D is possibly TRBD1 or TRBD2 (6 bases each). In germline, CDR1 is LGHDT, CDR2 YNNKEL (reference sequence). V lost 5 bases, J lost 5 bases, and 17 bases lay in between. CDR3 length equals 15 residues. Here the CDR3 reads CASSSKGGAVDTQYF. CDR3 sequence (DNA): TGTGCCAGCAGCTCCAAGGGGGGCGCGGTAGATACGCAGTATTTT.

This clonotype has only a few counts. CDR3 sequence reads: CATSDRGSSYNEQFF. DNA of the CDR3: TGTGCCACCTCGGACAGGGGAAGCTCCTACAATGAGCAGTTCTTC. This sequence joins TRBV15 and TRBJ2-1; 9 bases map to TRBD1. This CDR3 spans 15 amino acids. Germline CDR1 reads LNHNV; CDR2 reads YYDKDF (reference sequence). V dropped 8 bases and J dropped 0; count of bases not matched to a gene: 5. Supplemented by reference TRBV15 and TRBJ2-1, the full variable domain reads DAMVIQNPRYQVTQFGKPVTLSCSQTLNHNVMYWYQQKSSQAPKLLFHYYDKDFNNEADTPDNFQSRRPNTSFCFLDIRSPGLGDTAMYLCATSDRGSSYNEQFFGPGTRLTVL.